One sample yielded the 12 T cell receptor beta chains listed below, sequenced in a study of T cell repertoires in cytomegalovirus infection. From the reads, TCRdb called clonotypes with MiXCR, one entry per CDR3 protein. The table shows about 920,000 distinct CDR3 sequences, with 25% to 40% occurring only once. Antigen specificity for these receptors is unknown. This specimen consisted of cultured CD8+ T cells from PBMCs, obtained from culture after CMV antigen stimulation. Receptor source: a human donor in good health (CMV status not recorded). Some clones in this sample may be carry-over from other donors' samples.

This chain uses TRBV3-1 with TRBJ2-1; D unclear. From germline, CDR1 is LGHDT and CDR2 YNNKEL (reference sequence). Trimming pared 1 base from V and 9 bases from J, leaving 13 bases between. This CDR3 is 14 amino acids long. In DNA, the CDR3 is TGTGCCAGCAGCCAAGGGGCTAACCCCGGTGAGCAGTTCTTC. Its translation: CASSQGANPGEQFF.

The genes are TRBV6-1 and TRBJ2-7; D is uncertain. In germline, CDR1 is MNHNS, CDR2 SASEGT. CDR3 length: 13 residues. With 5 bases removed from V and 0 bases from J, the gap between germline ends came to 8 bases. The CDR3 coding sequence is TGTGCCAGCAGTCTCGAGAGCTCCTACGAGCAGTACGTC. Translated: CASSLESSYEQYV.

On this clonotype itself: Its ends do not fully match the called genes, so a read error is possible. The CDR3 region is CANSYDPGEQYF. In nucleotides, the CDR3 is TGTGCCAACAGTTACGATCCGGGCGAGCAGTACTTC. The genes are TRBV6-6 and TRBJ2-7; D gene unclear. Germline V gene lookup returns CDR1 MNHNY and CDR2 SVGAGI (reference sequence). This CDR3 is built from 12 residues.

This clonotype was recorded a few times. The V and J genes are TRBV7-2 and TRBJ1-5, with 7 bases lining up with TRBD1. V shed 3 bases and J 2 bases; nucleotides not matched to a gene: 4. The CDR3 contains 15 residues. Germline-derived CDR1 and CDR2 are SGHTA and FQGNSA. CDR3 in amino acids: CASSFRDSGNQPQHF. CDR3 nucleotide sequence: TGTGCCAGCAGCTTCCGGGACAGTGGCAATCAGCCCCAGCATTTT.

This clonotype came up a few times. Germline is not matched at one junction end, which may reflect a read error. The gene calls are TRBV27 and TRBJ2-7, with 12 bases aligning to TRBD2. The length of the CDR3 is 15 residues. Germline CDR1 and CDR2: MNHEY and SMNVEV (reference sequence). The chain's CDR3 is CASSLTSGGFYEQYF. Here the CDR3 DNA reads TGTGCCAGTAGTTTGACTAGCGGGGGTTTCTACGAGCAGTACTTC.

V gene TRBV6-2 or TRBV6-3 combines with J gene TRBJ1-5, with 8 bases identical to TRBD1. Trimming removed 10 bases from V and 2 bases from J; junction bases left unmatched: 13. Germline loops: CDR1 MNHEY, CDR2 SVGEGT. This CDR3 is built from 16 residues. The DNA for the CDR3 is TGTGCCACAGACAGGGGAGAATTTCGGGGCAATCAGCCCCAGCATTTT. The encoded protein is CATDRGEFRGNQPQHF.

This clonotype appeared a few times. The chain recombines TRBV6-5 with TRBJ1-2; no firm D call. Deletions cut 1 base from V and 3 bases from J, with 15 bases between. The CDR3 runs 16 residues. Germline-derived CDR1 and CDR2 are MNHEY and SVGAGI. The CDR3 nucleotides read TGTGCCAGCAGTTACTTCAATACCGGGCCCGACTATGGCTACACCTTC. This sequence encodes CASSYFNTGPDYGYTF.

The CDR3, as DNA: TGTGCCAGCAGTTACGCCGTCCAAGAGACAGGGATTATCTACGAGCAGTACGTC. Translation: CASSYAVQETGIIYEQYV. The V and J genes are TRBV6-2 or TRBV6-3 and TRBJ2-7, with 7 bases fitting TRBD1. The germline gives CDR1 MNHEY, CDR2 SVGEGT. The V segment lost 2 bases and the J segment 3 bases; nucleotides outside the gene matches: 16. The CDR3 consists of 18 residues.

This sequence joins TRBV2 and TRBJ1-1; 9 bases are shared with TRBD1. V lost 6 bases and J lost 6; bases outside the gene matches: 5. This CDR3 spans 13 amino acids. The germline gives CDR1 SNHLY, CDR2 FYNNEI. The CDR3 here is CASSDRGLAEAFF. In nucleotides, the CDR3 is TGTGCCAGCAGCGACAGGGGGTTGGCTGAAGCTTTCTTT.

The sample holds many counts of this clonotype. The V and J genes are TRBV15 and TRBJ2-1; possible D gene TRBD1, 6 bases. In germline, CDR1 is LNHNV, CDR2 YYDKDF (reference sequence). CDR3 length equals 17 residues. V lost 1 base to trimming and J lost 0 bases, with 13 bases between them. The CDR3 DNA sequence: TGTGCCACCAGCAGAGGCGAGGGGGTCCACTCCTACAATGAGCAGTTCTTC. Translating it yields CATSRGEGVHSYNEQFF.

This clonotype showed up just a few times. V gene TRBV29-1 combines with J gene TRBJ1-1; tentatively, D is TRBD1 (5 bases). CDR1 is SQVTM, CDR2 ANQGSEA, per germline. Trimming left V 7 bases short and J 0 bases short, with 15 bases between. The CDR3 totals 14 residues. The CDR3 region is CSGGEPGMNTEAFF. In DNA, the CDR3 is TGCAGCGGGGGGGAGCCAGGCATGAACACTGAAGCTTTCTTT.

A word on this clonotype: A junction boundary mismatches the germline segment, possibly from a read error. This chain connects TRBV6-2 or TRBV6-3 to TRBJ2-1, with a tentative D call TRBD2 (5 bases). The CDR3 length is 13 residues. The germline CDR1 and CDR2 sequences are MNHEY and SVGEGT. CDR3 region: CASSYVRAGEQSF. The CDR3 DNA reads as TGTGCCAGCAGTTACGTGCGGGCGGGTGAGCAGTCCTTC.